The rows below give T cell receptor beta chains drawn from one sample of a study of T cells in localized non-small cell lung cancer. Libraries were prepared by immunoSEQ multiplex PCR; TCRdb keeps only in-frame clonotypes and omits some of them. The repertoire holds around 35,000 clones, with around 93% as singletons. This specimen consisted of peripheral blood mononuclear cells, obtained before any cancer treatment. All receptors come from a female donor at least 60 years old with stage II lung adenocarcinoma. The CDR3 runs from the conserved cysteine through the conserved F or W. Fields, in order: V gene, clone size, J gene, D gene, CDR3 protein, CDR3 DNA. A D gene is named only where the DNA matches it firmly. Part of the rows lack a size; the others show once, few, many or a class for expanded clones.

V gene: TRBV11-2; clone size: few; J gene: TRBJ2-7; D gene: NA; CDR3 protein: CASSLVGQNEQYF; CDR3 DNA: TGTGCCAGCAGCTTAGTCGGCCAAAACGAGCAGTACTTC
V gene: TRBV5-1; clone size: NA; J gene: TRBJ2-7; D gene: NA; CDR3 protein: CASSLAGGSGEQYF; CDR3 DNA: TGCGCCAGCAGCTTGGCCGGGGGATCGGGTGAGCAGTACTTC
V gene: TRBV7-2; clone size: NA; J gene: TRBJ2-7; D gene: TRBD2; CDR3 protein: CASSATSGGAWGEQYF; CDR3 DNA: TGTGCCAGCAGCGCTACTAGCGGGGGGGCCTGGGGCGAGCAGTACTTC
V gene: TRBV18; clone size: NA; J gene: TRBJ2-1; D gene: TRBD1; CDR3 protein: CASSFDRVINNEQFF; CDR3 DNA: TGTGCCAGCTCATTCGACAGGGTTATTAACAATGAGCAGTTCTTC
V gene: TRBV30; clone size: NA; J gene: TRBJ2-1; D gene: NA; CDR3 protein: CAWSRRLEGGYEQFF; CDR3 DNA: TGTGCCTGGAGCCGCCGACTAGAAGGAGGATATGAGCAGTTCTTC
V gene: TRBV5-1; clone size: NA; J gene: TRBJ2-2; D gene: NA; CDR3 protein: CASSLIPGESGELFF; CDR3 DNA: TGCGCCAGCAGCTTGATTCCAGGGGAAAGCGGGGAGCTGTTTTTT
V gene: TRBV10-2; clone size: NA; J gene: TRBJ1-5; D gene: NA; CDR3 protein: CASSESNGPRAQHF; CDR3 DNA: TGCGCCAGCAGTGAGTCGAATGGGCCCCGGGCCCAGCATTTT
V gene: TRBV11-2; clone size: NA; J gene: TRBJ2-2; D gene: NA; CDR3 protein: CATPHRTGGTGELFF; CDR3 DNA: TGTGCCACCCCACACCGAACAGGAGGCACCGGGGAGCTGTTTTTT
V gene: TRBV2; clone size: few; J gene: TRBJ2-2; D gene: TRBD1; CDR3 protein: CASSEAQGAIGELFF; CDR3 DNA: TGTGCCAGCAGTGAAGCACAGGGGGCAATCGGGGAGCTGTTTTTT
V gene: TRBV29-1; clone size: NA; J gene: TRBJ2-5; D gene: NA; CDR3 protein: CSGSEPQETQYF; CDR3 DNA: TGCAGCGGGTCGGAGCCCCAAGAGACCCAGTACTTC
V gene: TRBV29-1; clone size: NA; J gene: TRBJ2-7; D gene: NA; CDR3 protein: CSVGGPSKVTYEQYF; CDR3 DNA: TGCAGCGTCGGGGGACCTTCCAAAGTAACCTACGAGCAGTACTTC
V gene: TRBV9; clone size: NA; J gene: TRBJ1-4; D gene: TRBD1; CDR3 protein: CASSVGIQGDNEKLFF; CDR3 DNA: TGTGCCAGCAGCGTAGGGATACAGGGGGATAATGAAAAACTGTTTTTT
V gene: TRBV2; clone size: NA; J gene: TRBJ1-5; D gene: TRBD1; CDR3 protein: CASRGQGDQPQHF; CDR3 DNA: TGTGCCAGCCGCGGACAGGGAGATCAGCCCCAGCATTTT
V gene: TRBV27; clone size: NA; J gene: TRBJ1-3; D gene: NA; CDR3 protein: CASSLRAKEGNTIYF; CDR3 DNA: TGTGCCAGCAGTCTCAGGGCTAAAGAAGGAAACACCATATATTTT
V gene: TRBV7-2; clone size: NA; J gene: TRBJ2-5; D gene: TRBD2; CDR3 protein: CASTKWRGGGETQYF; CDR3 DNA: TGTGCCAGCACCAAATGGCGGGGGGGAGGAGAGACCCAGTACTTC
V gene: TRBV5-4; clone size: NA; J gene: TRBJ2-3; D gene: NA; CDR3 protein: CASSLTLGGDTQYF; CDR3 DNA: TGTGCCAGCAGCCTGACACTTGGGGGAGATACGCAGTATTTT
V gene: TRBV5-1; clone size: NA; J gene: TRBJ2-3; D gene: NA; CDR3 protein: CASSPLGGDTQYF; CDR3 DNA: TGCGCCAGCAGCCCCTTGGGAGGAGATACGCAGTATTTT
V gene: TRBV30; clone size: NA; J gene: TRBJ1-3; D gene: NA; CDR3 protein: CAWSQVMGNTIYF; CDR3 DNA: TGTGCCTGGAGCCAAGTGATGGGAAACACCATATATTTT
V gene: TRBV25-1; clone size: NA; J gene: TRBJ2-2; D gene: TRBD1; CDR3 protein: CASSGLQGTGELFF; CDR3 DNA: TGTGCCAGCAGTGGACTACAGGGGACCGGGGAGCTGTTTTTT
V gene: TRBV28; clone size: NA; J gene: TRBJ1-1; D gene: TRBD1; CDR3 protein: CASSPPRGQGASEAFF; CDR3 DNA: TGTGCCAGCAGTCCGCCCCGGGGTCAGGGGGCGTCTGAAGCTTTCTTT